A selection of T cell receptor beta chains follows, all from one sample in a study of Graves' ophthalmopathy and Graves' hyperthyroidism. One entry per CDR3 protein results from TCRdb running MiXCR on the multiplex PCR reads. The sample carries 350,000 to 450,000 distinct CDR3 sequences, around 19% recorded once. Sequencing used peripheral blood. The receptors were sampled from a woman between 18 and 29 years old with Graves' ophthalmopathy. The CDR3 runs from the conserved cysteine through the conserved F or W. Part of the rows lack a size; the others show once, few, many or a class for expanded clones.

v_call	clone_size	j_call	cdr3_aa
TRBV29-1	many	TRBJ2-5	CSVPQGRETQYF
TRBV12-3/TRBV12-4	many	TRBJ1-2	CASSPTVNYGYTF
TRBV7-2	many	TRBJ2-2	CASSNRGGDGELFF
TRBV6-5	many	TRBJ2-7	CASSYRDDSYEQYF
TRBV28	many	TRBJ2-7	CASSFIRRARYYEQYF
TRBV2	many	TRBJ2-5	CASSGQGETQYF
TRBV6-1	.	TRBJ1-2	CAIWGGVEHGYTF
TRBV20-1	many	TRBJ1-4	CSAMRPLNEKLFF
TRBV5-1	many	TRBJ1-1	CASSSGQGEAFF
TRBV11-2	many	TRBJ2-7	CASSLGPGRFYEQYF
TRBV20-1	many	TRBJ1-1	CSARAGGKSTEAFF
TRBV6-5	many	TRBJ2-7	CASSYFRLDRSYEQYF
TRBV2	many	TRBJ2-7	CASRPSGGLSNEQYF